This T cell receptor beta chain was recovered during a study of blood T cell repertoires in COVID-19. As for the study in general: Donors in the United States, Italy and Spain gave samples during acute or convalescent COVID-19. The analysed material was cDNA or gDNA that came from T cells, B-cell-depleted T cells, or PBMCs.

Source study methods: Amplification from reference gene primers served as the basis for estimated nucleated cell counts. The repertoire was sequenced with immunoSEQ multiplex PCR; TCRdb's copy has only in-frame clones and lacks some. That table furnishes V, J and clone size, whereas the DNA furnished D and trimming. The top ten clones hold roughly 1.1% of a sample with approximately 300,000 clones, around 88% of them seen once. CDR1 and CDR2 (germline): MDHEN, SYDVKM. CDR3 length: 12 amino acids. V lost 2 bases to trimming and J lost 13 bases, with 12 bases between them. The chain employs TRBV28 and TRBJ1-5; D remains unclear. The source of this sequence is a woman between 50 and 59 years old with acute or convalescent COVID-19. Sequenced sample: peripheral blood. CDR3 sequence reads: CASSLQSVIQHF. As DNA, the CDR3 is TGTGCCAGCAGTTTACAATCGGTTATTCAGCATTTT.